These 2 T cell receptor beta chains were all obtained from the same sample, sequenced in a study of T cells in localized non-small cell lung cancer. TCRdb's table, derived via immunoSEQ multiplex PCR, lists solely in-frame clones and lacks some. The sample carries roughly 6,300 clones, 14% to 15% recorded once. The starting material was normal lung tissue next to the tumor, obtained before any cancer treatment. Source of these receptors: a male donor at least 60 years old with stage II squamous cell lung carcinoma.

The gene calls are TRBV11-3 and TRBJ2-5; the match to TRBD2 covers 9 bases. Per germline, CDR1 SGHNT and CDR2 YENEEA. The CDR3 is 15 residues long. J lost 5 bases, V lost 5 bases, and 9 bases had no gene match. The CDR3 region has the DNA TGTGCCAGCAGCACGGAAGCGGGGGGAATGGAGACCCAGTACTTC. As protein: CASSTEAGGMETQYF.

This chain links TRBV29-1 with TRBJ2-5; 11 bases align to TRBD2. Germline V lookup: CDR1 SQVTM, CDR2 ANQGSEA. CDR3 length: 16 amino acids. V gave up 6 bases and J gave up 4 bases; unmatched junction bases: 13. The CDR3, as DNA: TGCAGCGTCGCTAAGATTAGCGGGGGGGCAGGAGAGACCCAGTACTTC. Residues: CSVAKISGGAGETQYF.